A single sample gave rise to the 4 T cell receptor beta chains below, sequenced in a study of naive and memory T cell subsets. An oligonucleotide containing a UMI was ligated to the 3' end of TCR cDNA. Four PCR rounds used nested alpha and beta constant region primers plus the SP2 primer. TCRdb ran MiXCR on the 5' RACE reads and lists one entry per CDR3 protein. The repertoire consists of 56,000 or so distinct CDR3 sequences, with 6.5% to 8.5% occurring once and the leading ten covering just over 9.5%. The receptors were sampled from a female donor in good health.

This clonotype was observed a few times. Germline and junction disagree at one end, which may indicate a read error. This chain connects TRBV2 to TRBJ1-2; TRBD1 is a possible D gene (5 bases). The CDR3 loop spans 14 amino acids. From germline, CDR1 is SNHLY and CDR2 FYNNEI. The CDR3 bases are TGTGCCAGCAGTTCTAGGACACAGAACTATGGCGACACCTTC. Its protein product is CASSSRTQNYGDTF.

This clonotype has ten or more counts. V and J are TRBV7-6 and TRBJ1-4, with D unclear. The germline V gene has CDR1 SGHVS and CDR2 FNYEAQ. The V end was cut by 2 bases, the J end by 13 bases, with 14 bases between. The length of the CDR3 is 13 residues. Here the CDR3 reads CASSLRLAGRLFF. The CDR3 DNA reads TGTGCCAGCAGCTTAAGACTGGCGGGTCGACTGTTTTTT.

This clonotype was counted between two and nine times. The chain combines TRBV9 with TRBJ1-2; TRBD1 is a possible D gene (5 bases). Between the trimmed V and J ends, which lost 4 bases and 7 bases, there was a span of 23 bases. The CDR3 is 16 residues long. In germline, CDR1 is SGDLS, CDR2 YYNGEE. Here the CDR3 reads CASSPRGHGQGIGYTF. In nucleotides, the CDR3 is TGTGCCAGCAGCCCTCGCGGTCATGGGCAGGGAATTGGCTACACCTTC.

The table lists this clonotype with many counts. The CDR3: CASSPPDTFYGYTF. In nucleotides, the CDR3 is TGTGCCAGCTCACCCCCGGACACCTTCTATGGCTACACCTTC. The chain couples TRBV18 to TRBJ1-2, with a possible D match to TRBD1 (5 bases). Germline loops: CDR1 KGHSH, CDR2 LQKENI. The length of the CDR3 is 14 residues. Trimming removed 3 bases from V and 4 bases from J, with 12 bases in between.